Listed here are 27 T cell receptor beta chains from one sample, sequenced in a study of Graves' ophthalmopathy and Graves' hyperthyroidism. The sequenced template was RNA, covering the TCR beta CDR3 region. In the first round, RT-PCR was carried out with HTBI primers, and a multiplex PCR formed the second round. TCRdb used MiXCR to reprocess the multiplex PCR reads, holding one entry per CDR3 protein. The top ten hold around 40% of the sample, which has about 740,000 distinct CDR3 sequences, approximately 40% seen once. Sequencing was done on a sample of peripheral blood. The receptor source for this set is an adult man with Graves' ophthalmopathy.

This clonotype was seen once. The V call is TRBV7-9, the J call TRBJ1-1; D call uncertain. From germline, CDR1 is SEHNR and CDR2 FQNEAQ (reference sequence). V was pared by 2 bases and J by 12 bases, with 16 bases between. The CDR3 runs 13 residues. The CDR3 DNA follows: TGTGCCAGCAGCTTATCGCTAGGGCCCTATCCTTTCTTT. It translates to CASSLSLGPYPFF.

Note on this clonotype: The conserved final phenylalanine or tryptophan is absent from the CDR3, which likely points to a read error. This rearrangement joins TRBV20-1 to TRBJ2-5; D remains ambiguous. The V and J ends lost 2 bases and 0 bases respectively, with 10 bases between them. The germline V gene has CDR1 DFQATT and CDR2 SNEGSKA (reference sequence). CDR3 length: 14 residues. The CDR3 loop is CSARSPLNQETQYV. CDR3 bases: TGCAGTGCTAGATCTCCTCTGAACCAAGAGACCCAGTACGTC.

This chain links TRBV20-1 with TRBJ2-7; 11 nucleotides line up with TRBD2. CDR3 length: 15 residues. Germline lookup yields CDR1 DFQATT and CDR2 SNEGSKA (reference sequence). V shed 2 bases and J 2 bases; nucleotides not matched to a gene: 5. The chain's CDR3 is CSARSLAGGTYEQYF. In nucleotides, the CDR3 is TGCAGTGCTAGATCGCTAGCGGGGGGAACCTACGAGCAGTACTTC.

There are a few counts of this clonotype. With a much larger clone just one base away, this may be a read error. The chain has TRBV29-1 and TRBJ2-7; perhaps TRBD1 as D (6 bases). Trimming took off 7 bases at V and 6 bases at J, with 22 bases between the two ends. CDR3 length: 14 amino acids. CDR1 is SQVTM, CDR2 ANQGSEA, per germline. Here the CDR3 reads CSGTTGSTGCEQYF. CDR3 nucleotides: TGCAGCGGGACGACAGGTTCAACGGGCTGCGAGCAGTACTTC.

This clonotype showed up just a few times. This chain uses TRBV7-9 with TRBJ1-1, with D tentatively TRBD1 (5 bases). The germline V and J ends were trimmed by 5 bases and 4 bases, with 11 bases remaining between them. CDR1 and CDR2 (germline): SEHNR, FQNEAQ (reference sequence). This CDR3 comprises 13 residues. CDR3 nucleotides: TGTGCCAGCAGCCCTGGGACTCGCACTGAAGCTTTCTTT. Protein sequence: CASSPGTRTEAFF. Complete variable domain (other parts from reference TRBV7-9 and TRBJ1-1): DTGVSQNPRHKITKRGQNVTFRCDPISEHNRLYWYRQTLGQGPEFLTYFQNEAQLEKSRLLSDRFSAERPKGSFSTLEIQRTEQGDSAMYLCASSPGTRTEAFFGQGTRLTVV.

The V and J genes are TRBV2 and TRBJ2-7; the match to TRBD1 covers 7 bases. Per germline, CDR1 SNHLY and CDR2 FYNNEI. The CDR3 runs 14 residues. The ends lost 7 bases at V and 2 bases at J; junction bases unmatched: 8. Here the CDR3 reads CASKTEQGTYEQYF. The CDR3 DNA reads TGTGCCAGCAAAACTGAACAGGGGACCTACGAGCAGTACTTC.

Concerning this clonotype: One end of the junction fails to match germline, which may point to a read error. The CDR3 loop reads CASSSEVAITGELFF. In nucleotides, the CDR3 is TGTGCCAGCAGCTCGGAGGTTGCTATCACCGGGGAGCTGTTTTTT. This chain connects TRBV5-1 to TRBJ2-2; D is perhaps TRBD2 (5 bases). CDR3 size: 15 residues. Germline V gene sequence: CDR1 SGHRS, CDR2 YFSETQ. The full variable domain, rest sourced from reference TRBV5-1 and TRBJ2-2, is KAGVTQTPRYLIKTRGQQVTLSCSPISGHRSVSWYQQTPGQGLQFLFEYFSETQRNKGNFPGRFSGRQFSNSRSEMNVSTLELGDSALYLCASSSEVAITGELFFGEGSRLTVL.

V usage is TRBV29-1 and J usage is TRBJ2-5; 8 bases map to TRBD2. Per the germline V gene, CDR1 is SQVTM and CDR2 is ANQGSEA. The trim removed 5 bases at V and 5 bases at J, leaving 7 bases unmatched. The CDR3 spans 13 residues. The CDR3 reads CSVPSGSYETQYF. In nucleotides, the CDR3 is TGCAGCGTTCCAAGCGGGAGTTATGAGACCCAGTACTTC.

Ten or more counts support this clonotype. The rearrangement uses TRBV29-1 and TRBJ2-7; 9 nucleotides agree with TRBD1. The trim removed 7 bases at V and 6 bases at J, leaving 13 bases unmatched. This CDR3 has 14 residues. Germline V CDR1 and CDR2: SQVTM, ANQGSEA. DNA of the CDR3: TGCAGCGCAGTCCCCGGGACAGGGACGGTCGAGCAGTACTTC. This gives the protein CSAVPGTGTVEQYF.

This clonotype was detected many times. The V and J genes are TRBV7-2 and TRBJ1-1; no definite D call. V lost 1 base, J lost 3 bases, and 3 bases lay in between. The CDR3 consists of 12 residues. Germline values: CDR1 SGHTA, CDR2 FQGNSA. In nucleotides, the CDR3 is TGTGCCAGCAGCTTAGTGTACACTGAAGCTTTCTTT. This gives the protein CASSLVYTEAFF.

The rearrangement joins TRBV19 to TRBJ1-5, with 10 bases identical to TRBD1. CDR1 LNHDA and CDR2 SQIVND come from the germline V gene (reference sequence). The CDR3 extends over 16 amino acids. V was clipped by 5 bases and J by 2 bases; unmatched bases: 6. CDR3 nucleotides: TGTGCCAGTAGTTGGACCGGGACAGGGGGCAATCAGCCCCAGCATTTT. Its protein is CASSWTGTGGNQPQHF.

This clonotype was counted a few times. The genes are TRBV20-1 and TRBJ2-7, with 10 bases that match TRBD1. CDR3 length: 14 amino acids. Germline trimming cut 3 bases from V and 4 bases from J; bases unmatched to any gene: 6. CDR1 is DFQATT, CDR2 SNEGSKA, per germline (reference sequence). CDR3: CSASRGQGLYEQYF. In DNA form, the CDR3 reads TGCAGTGCTAGTAGGGGACAGGGGTTGTACGAGCAGTACTTC.

The rearrangement links TRBV6-1 to TRBJ2-7; D call uncertain. Germline CDR1 MNHNS, CDR2 SASEGT. The ends were cut back, 6 bases at V and 1 base at J, with 13 bases in the middle. The CDR3 contains 14 residues. The CDR3 is CASRRSTGSYEQYF. The CDR3 DNA reads as TGTGCCAGCAGGCGGTCCACGGGTTCCTACGAGCAGTACTTC.

The sample holds many counts of this clonotype. V is TRBV7-9 and J is TRBJ1-1; no firm D call. The CDR3 sequence is 15 residues long. Germline CDR1 SEHNR, CDR2 FQNEAQ (reference sequence). The V end lost 2 bases, the J end lost 4 bases, and 14 bases lay between the germline ends. The CDR3 sequence is CASSLNEGGGTEAFF. CDR3 DNA sequence: TGTGCCAGCAGCTTAAATGAGGGCGGCGGCACTGAAGCTTTCTTT.

As for this clonotype: The missing conserved phenylalanine or tryptophan at the end of this CDR3 makes a read error likely. V is TRBV25-1 and J is TRBJ1-2, with 9 bases aligning to TRBD1. V gave up 6 bases and J gave up 7 bases; unmatched junction bases: 9. Germline V CDR1 and CDR2: MGHDK, SYGVNS. The CDR3 loop spans 14 amino acids. Here the CDR3 DNA reads TGTGCCAGCAGCCGGTCACAGGGGGCGCGTGGCTACACCCTC. This sequence encodes CASSRSQGARGYTL.

The chain combines TRBV20-1 with TRBJ1-5, with no clear D. This CDR3 is 12 amino acids long. V gave up 3 bases and J gave up 8 bases, with 11 bases separating them. From germline, CDR1 is DFQATT and CDR2 SNEGSKA (reference sequence). The CDR3 is CSARMVGEPQHF. The CDR3 nucleotides read TGCAGTGCTAGGATGGTCGGGGAGCCCCAGCATTTT.

J is TRBJ2-7 and V is TRBV5-4, with 7 bases lining up with TRBD2. Trimming at V came to 0 bases and at J to 3 bases, leaving 15 bases not matched to a gene. CDR1 is SGHNT and CDR2 is YYREEE in the germline V gene (reference sequence). The CDR3 spans 18 residues. CDR3 sequence (DNA): TGTGCCAGCAGCTTGGGTAGGGCTAGCGGAAAAACTTTCTACGAGCAGTACTTC. It encodes CASSLGRASGKTFYEQYF.

Remarks on this clonotype: One end of the junction fails to match germline, which may point to a read error. V gene TRBV2 combines with J gene TRBJ1-5, with D maybe TRBD1 (5 bases). The CDR3 has 15 residues. Germline-derived CDR1 and CDR2 are SNHLY and FYNNEI. The CDR3 here is CAISPGQFVVQPQHF. CDR3 bases: TGTGCCATCAGTCCCGGACAATTTGTAGTCCAGCCCCAGCATTTT.

This clonotype has just a few counts. V usage is TRBV7-8 and J usage is TRBJ1-5; 10 bases are a match to TRBD1. This CDR3 has 15 amino acids. After removal of 1 base from V and 7 bases from J, the junction contained 4 bases not matched to a gene. The germline CDR1 and CDR2 sequences are SGHVS and FQNEAQ. CDR3 coding DNA: TGTGCCAGCAGCTTAGTCCGGGACAGGGGACAGCCCCAGCATTTT. This encodes CASSLVRDRGQPQHF. Complete variable domain (other parts from reference TRBV7-8 and TRBJ1-5): GAGVSQSPRYKVAKRGQDVALRCDPISGHVSLFWYQQALGQGPEFLTYFQNEAQLDKSGLPSDRFFAERPEGSVSTLKIQRTQQEDSAVYLCASSLVRDRGQPQHFGDGTRLSIL.

This clonotype was observed at least ten times. This chain connects TRBV15 to TRBJ1-5; D is undetermined. Germline assignment: CDR1 LNHNV and CDR2 YYDKDF (reference sequence). The CDR3 is made up of 12 amino acids. Between the trimmed V and J ends, which lost 0 bases and 10 bases, there was a span of 7 bases. The CDR3 region is CATSRDRDPQHF. The CDR3 nucleotides read TGTGCCACCAGCAGAGATAGGGATCCCCAGCATTTT. Supplemented by reference TRBV15 and TRBJ1-5, the full variable domain reads DAMVIQNPRYQVTQFGKPVTLSCSQTLNHNVMYWYQQKSSQAPKLLFHYYDKDFNNEADTPDNFQSRRPNTSFCFLDIRSPGLGDTAMYLCATSRDRDPQHFGDGTRLSIL.

This clonotype was counted once. V is TRBV2 and J is TRBJ1-1, with TRBD1 as a possible D gene (5 bases). Looked up from germline, CDR1 is SNHLY and CDR2 is FYNNEI. This CDR3 spans 15 amino acids. V was cut by 4 bases and J by 5 bases, with 17 bases left in between. The CDR3 protein is CASSAEWDQKTEAFF. The CDR3 DNA reads as TGTGCCAGCAGTGCTGAGTGGGACCAGAAGACTGAAGCTTTCTTT.

This clonotype occurred once. The rearrangement links TRBV2 to TRBJ2-2, with a tentative D call TRBD2 (6 bases). V was cut by 7 bases and J by 3 bases, with 12 bases left in between. Germline loops: CDR1 SNHLY, CDR2 FYNNEI. The CDR3 runs 14 residues. The CDR3 coding sequence is TGTGCCAGCACCCAGGAGGGTGACACCGGGGAGCTGTTTTTT. It yields the protein CASTQEGDTGELFF.

This clonotype was counted between two and nine times. This chain joins TRBV2 and TRBJ1-5; the D gene is possibly TRBD1 (6 bases). This CDR3 region has 14 residues. Germline values: CDR1 SNHLY, CDR2 FYNNEI. V was clipped by 4 bases and J by 4 bases, with 11 bases between them. CDR3 in DNA: TGTGCCAGCAGTGCCCTGACAGGAAATCAGCCCCAGCATTTT. Translation gives CASSALTGNQPQHF.

Written as DNA, the CDR3 is TGTGCCACCGGGGACAGGGGGAGCGGGGGGGAAGAGACCCAGTACTTC. It encodes CATGDRGSGGEETQYF. V gene TRBV10-3 combines with J gene TRBJ2-5, with a tentative D call TRBD1 (11 bases). The CDR3 is 16 amino acids. CDR1 is ENHRY and CDR2 is SYGVKD in the germline V gene. Trimming took off 10 bases at V and 3 bases at J, with 24 bases between the two ends.

The rearrangement joins TRBV7-3 to TRBJ2-7; TRBD2 might be the D (7 bases). V was pared by 5 bases and J by 7 bases, with 18 bases between. The CDR3 is 14 amino acids. Per germline, CDR1 SGHTA and CDR2 FQGTGA. The CDR3 bases are TGTGCCAGCAGCCTCCGTGGAGGGGGGGATGAGCAGTACTTC. Protein product: CASSLRGGGDEQYF.

This clonotype was seen more than once but under ten times. The chain has TRBV2 and TRBJ2-7; weak D call: TRBD2 (5 bases). The germline V gene encodes CDR1 SNHLY and CDR2 FYNNEI. Trimming shortened V by 6 bases and J by 6 bases, and 18 bases separated the two germline ends. This CDR3 is built from 14 residues. The CDR3, as DNA: TGTGCCAGCAGCCGGGAACCGACGCTCGGCGAGCAGTACTTC. Translating gives CASSREPTLGEQYF.

The rearrangement joins TRBV7-2 to TRBJ1-1; the D gene is possibly TRBD1 (5 bases). The CDR3 has 15 amino acids. Trimming took 2 bases from V and 0 from J, leaving 10 bases between them. Per germline, CDR1 SGHTA and CDR2 FQGNSA. This CDR3 reads CASSLSGRVNTEAFF. In DNA, the CDR3 is TGTGCCAGCAGCTTATCGGGCAGGGTGAACACTGAAGCTTTCTTT.